Listed here are 20 T cell receptor beta chains from one sample, sequenced in a study of graft-versus-host responses after intestinal transplantation. For these receptors, no antigen is known. Sequenced by immunoSEQ multiplex PCR; TCRdb stores in-frame clones only, minus some. Here the sample spans roughly 110,000 clones, 90% to 95% being singletons. Sequenced material: unstimulated CD8+ T cells sorted from spleen or lymph node cells, taken before transplant. The receptors here all came from a human donor who was the organ donor for an intestinal transplant.

V usage is TRBV4-3 and J usage is TRBJ1-2; D is possibly TRBD1 (5 bases). V lost 1 base and J 6 bases, leaving 12 bases between the germline ends. The length of the CDR3 is 14 residues. The germline V gene has CDR1 LGHNA and CDR2 YSLEER. CDR3 sequence (DNA): TGCGCCAGCAGCCAAGTTAAGGACACGGATGGCTACACCTTC. Protein product: CASSQVKDTDGYTF.

The count of this clone is one. The gene calls are TRBV6-6 and TRBJ2-7; D unclear. The V and J ends lost 11 bases and 3 bases respectively, with 11 bases between them. Germline V gives CDR1 MNHNY, CDR2 SVGAGI (reference sequence). The CDR3 is 11 amino acids. CDR3 sequence: CAAGHVYEQYF. The DNA of the CDR3 is TGTGCCGCCGGGCATGTCTACGAGCAGTACTTC.

J is TRBJ2-1 and V is TRBV7-4; the match to TRBD2 covers 7 bases. Germline CDR1 is SGHVT and CDR2 is SQSDAQ. The CDR3 has 13 amino acids. Trimming cost V 5 bases and J 6 bases; bases outside gene matches: 4. The CDR3 sequence: CASSGLVANEQFF. The CDR3 bases are TGTGCCAGCAGCGGACTAGTCGCCAATGAGCAGTTCTTC.

DNA of the CDR3: TGTGCCTGGAGTGCTAGGACAGGGAACTACGAGCAGTACTTC. The encoded protein is CAWSARTGNYEQYF. The V gene is TRBV30, the J gene TRBJ2-7, with TRBD1 matching over 8 bases. V was clipped by 1 base and J by 3 bases; unmatched bases: 5. The germline CDR1 and CDR2 sequences are GTSNPN and SVGIG (reference sequence). The CDR3 is 14 residues long.

This chain uses TRBV5-4 with TRBJ2-1, with TRBD1 matching 9 bases. Germline loops: CDR1 SGHNT, CDR2 YYREEE (reference sequence). The CDR3 is 14 amino acids. The V segment lost 7 bases and the J segment 8 bases; nucleotides outside the gene matches: 10. This CDR3 reads CASGSTGGLYEQFF. CDR3 bases: TGTGCCAGCGGATCGACAGGGGGGTTATATGAGCAGTTCTTC.

J is TRBJ1-4 and V is TRBV9, with D possibly matching TRBD1 (5 bases). The germline CDR1 and CDR2 sequences are SGDLS and YYNGEE. V lost 5 bases and J lost 3, with 11 bases in between. There are 14 residues in the CDR3. The CDR3 here is CASSGDGPNEKLFF. In nucleotides, the CDR3 is TGTGCCAGCAGTGGGGACGGACCTAATGAAAAACTGTTTTTT. Full variable domain (outside the CDR3, taken from reference TRBV9 and TRBJ1-4): DSGVTQTPKHLITATGQRVTLRCSPRSGDLSVYWYQQSLDQGLQFLIQYYNGEERAKGNILERFSAQQFPDLHSELNLSSLELGDSALYFCASSGDGPNEKLFFGSGTQLSVL.

The chain employs TRBV19 and TRBJ1-5; no definite D call. CDR3 length equals 15 residues. The germline V and J ends were trimmed by 4 bases and 4 bases, with 14 bases remaining between them. Germline V gene data show CDR1 as LNHDA and CDR2 as SQIVND (reference sequence). The CDR3, as DNA: TGTGCCAGTAGTAGCGGAGAGGCCCTTAATCAGCCCCAGCATTTT. It codes for CASSSGEALNQPQHF. The whole variable domain, remainder taken from reference TRBV19 and TRBJ1-5, is DGGITQSPKYLFRKEGQNVTLSCEQNLNHDAMYWYRQDPGQGLRLIYYSQIVNDFQKGDIAEGYSVSREKKESFPLTVTSAQKNPTAFYLCASSSGEALNQPQHFGDGTRLSIL.

The chain employs TRBV7-8 and TRBJ1-1, with unresolved D. Deletions cut 1 base from V and 6 bases from J, with 15 bases between. The CDR3 runs to 15 residues. Germline CDR1 and CDR2: SGHVS and FQNEAQ. The CDR3 region is CASSLGSFSGAEAFF. DNA of the CDR3: TGTGCCAGCAGCTTAGGTTCTTTCTCTGGCGCTGAAGCTTTCTTT.

This rearrangement joins TRBV9 to TRBJ2-7; D might be TRBD1 or TRBD2, each matching 5 bases. CDR1 is SGDLS and CDR2 is YYNGEE in the germline V gene. The V end lost 0 bases, the J end lost 6 bases, and 22 bases lay between the germline ends. This CDR3 has 17 residues. CDR3 protein: CASSVGDRLRAVCEQYF. The CDR3 nucleotides read TGTGCCAGCAGCGTAGGGGACCGCTTACGGGCGGTTTGCGAGCAGTACTTC. Variable domain in full (rest from reference TRBV9 and TRBJ2-7): DSGVTQTPKHLITATGQRVTLRCSPRSGDLSVYWYQQSLDQGLQFLIQYYNGEERAKGNILERFSAQQFPDLHSELNLSSLELGDSALYFCASSVGDRLRAVCEQYFGPGTRLTVT.

The chain couples TRBV11-3 to TRBJ1-5; 10 bases line up with TRBD1. V was pared by 7 bases and J by 7 bases, with 13 bases of the junction left unmatched. CDR3 size: 16 residues. The germline CDR1 and CDR2 sequences are SGHNT and YENEEA. The CDR3 DNA reads TGTGCCAGCAACACGACTCGACAGGGGGCGGGCCAGCCCCAGCATTTT. Translation gives CASNTTRQGAGQPQHF.

The chain uses TRBV19 and TRBJ2-1, with D uncertain. This CDR3 has 19 amino acids. The germline gives CDR1 LNHDA, CDR2 SQIVND (reference sequence). V shed 1 base and J shed 0 bases, with 19 bases lying between them. CDR3 sequence reads: CASSIGSNWLGSSYNEQFF. Here the CDR3 DNA reads TGTGCCAGTAGTATAGGGAGTAATTGGTTAGGGTCCTCCTACAATGAGCAGTTCTTC. The full variable domain, completed using reference TRBV19 and TRBJ2-1, is DGGITQSPKYLFRKEGQNVTLSCEQNLNHDAMYWYRQDPGQGLRLIYYSQIVNDFQKGDIAEGYSVSREKKESFPLTVTSAQKNPTAFYLCASSIGSNWLGSSYNEQFFGPGTRLTVL.

The gene calls are TRBV28 and TRBJ2-7; TRBD1 matches at 8 bases. The ends lost 6 bases at V and 2 bases at J; junction bases unmatched: 6. Germline-derived CDR1 and CDR2 are MDHEN and SYDVKM. This CDR3 is built from 14 residues. The CDR3 sequence: CASRDPGQAYEQYF. The CDR3 DNA follows: TGTGCCAGCAGGGACCCGGGACAGGCCTACGAGCAGTACTTC.

This chain joins TRBV7-6 and TRBJ1-1; D might be TRBD1 (6 bases). Germline loops: CDR1 SGHVS, CDR2 FNYEAQ. The CDR3 runs 14 residues. V lost 2 bases and J lost 4, with 11 bases in between. CDR3 coding DNA: TGTGCCAGCAGCTTAAGGGGGAGGGGCACTGAAGCTTTCTTT. Its protein product is CASSLRGRGTEAFF.

The chain is built from TRBV6-1 and TRBJ2-7; 7 nucleotides line up with TRBD2. CDR1 is MNHNS, CDR2 SASEGT, per germline. This CDR3 comprises 14 residues. With V trimmed by 1 base and J by 5 bases, 5 bases remained unmatched. The DNA of the CDR3 is TGTGCCAGCAGTGAAGAGGGAGGGCCCCACGAGCAGTACTTC. The encoded protein is CASSEEGGPHEQYF.

V and J are TRBV2 and TRBJ2-5, with TRBD2 matching 7 bases. Germline trimming cut 7 bases from V and 5 bases from J; bases unmatched to any gene: 7. The V gene's germline CDR1 is SNHLY and CDR2 FYNNEI. The CDR3 contains 13 residues. CDR3 sequence: CASIGLDGETQYF. The CDR3 DNA is TGTGCCAGCATCGGACTAGACGGTGAGACCCAGTACTTC.

This chain connects TRBV6-5 to TRBJ1-1; no clear D gene. CDR1 is MNHEY and CDR2 is SVGAGI in the germline V gene. This CDR3 comprises 12 residues. The V end lost 7 bases, the J end lost 6 bases, and 12 bases lay between the germline ends. The CDR3 sequence: CASTDPGPEAFF. The CDR3 DNA reads as TGTGCCAGCACCGACCCGGGCCCTGAAGCTTTCTTT.

The chain is built from TRBV4-1 and TRBJ2-2; D might be TRBD2 (6 bases). Per germline, CDR1 MGHRA and CDR2 YSYEKL. V lost 1 base and J 5 bases, leaving 14 bases between the germline ends. The length of the CDR3 is 16 residues. The CDR3 protein is CASSQVIQEGTGELFF. In DNA form, the CDR3 reads TGCGCCAGCAGCCAAGTTATCCAGGAGGGAACCGGGGAGCTGTTTTTT.

The chain uses TRBV5-4 and TRBJ2-7; 9 bases fit TRBD1. V was pared by 4 bases and J by 6 bases, with 14 bases of the junction left unmatched. This CDR3 is built from 16 residues. Germline CDR1 SGHNT, CDR2 YYREEE (reference sequence). CDR3 sequence: CASSEGPGQGISEQYF. CDR3 sequence (DNA): TGTGCCAGCAGCGAGGGTCCGGGACAGGGCATTAGCGAGCAGTACTTC. The variable domain in full, completed from reference TRBV5-4 and TRBJ2-7, reads ETGVTQSPTHLIKTRGQQVTLRCSSQSGHNTVSWYQQALGQGPQFIFQYYREEENGRGNFPPRFSGLQFPNYSSELNVNALELDDSALYLCASSEGPGQGISEQYFGPGTRLTVT.

This clone came up once. The rearrangement uses TRBV19 and TRBJ2-2, with 8 bases fitting TRBD1. The junction had 1 base not matched to a gene; V was cut back by 3 bases and J by 1 base. The CDR3 has 15 residues. Germline V lookup: CDR1 LNHDA, CDR2 SQIVND (reference sequence). CDR3 bases: TGTGCCAGTAGTATTGGGACAGGGAACACCGGGGAGCTGTTTTTT. Its protein is CASSIGTGNTGELFF.

The gene calls are TRBV6-7 and TRBJ1-5, with D unclear. TRBV6-7 is marked as an open reading frame, function uncertain. The CDR3 has 13 residues. Trimming stripped 3 bases from V and 4 bases from J, with 7 bases between. Here the CDR3 reads CASSYVRNQPQHF. CDR3 sequence (DNA): TGTGCCAGCAGTTATGTGAGAAATCAGCCCCAGCATTTT.